These 8 T cell receptor beta chains were sequenced from one sample in a study of CD8+ T cells in alopecia areata. The study sorted pooled cutaneous lymph node cells by CD4, CD8alpha, NKG2D, NKG2ACE and other markers. Once RNA had been extracted, it was reverse transcribed into cDNA to act as the sequencing template. TCRdb's table, derived via immunoSEQ multiplex PCR, lists solely in-frame clones and lacks some. The sample shows about 19,000 clones, no singletons; the ten largest hold approximately 33%. The source material was CD8+ T cells sorted from a lymph node. These receptors were taken from a C3H/HeJ mouse with alopecia areata. For this mouse line, the MHC haplotype is H2-k.

This clone was seen more than once but under ten times. Any gene name here is a mouse gene name. The CDR3 end lies 4 residues beyond the end of the read and is filled in from the germline J gene. The chain carries TRBV13-1 and TRBJ2-1; a possible D gene is TRBD2 (6 bases). CDR1 and CDR2 from the germline V gene are NSHNY and SYGAGN. The length of the CDR3 is 15 residues. V lost 3 bases and J lost 0, with 10 bases in between. Partial CDR3 DNA: TGTGCCAGCAGTGGGGGACTTTATAACTATGCT. Translation: CASSGGLYNYA. The complete CDR3 protein is CASSGGLYNYAEQFF.

A remark on this clone: Germline is not matched at one junction end, which may reflect a read error. Gene names are the mouse ones. CDR3 DNA, as far as it was read: TGTGCCAGTAGTATTGGGGACAGGGGGCAAGAC. Amino acid sequence: CASSIGDRGQD. The entire CDR3 protein reads CASSIGDRGQDTQYF. The V and J genes are TRBV19 and TRBJ2-5, with TRBD1 matching 11 bases. The read halts 4 residues ahead of the CDR3 end, with the missing end drawn from the germline J gene. CDR3 length: 15 residues. In germline, CDR1 is FNHDT, CDR2 SITEND (reference sequence).

This clone was seen only a few times. Genes and germline come from the mouse. The CDR3 loop reads CASSPGQGCSDYTF. The DNA read from the CDR3 is TGTGCCAGCAGCCCCGGACAGGGCTGCTCC. The chain has TRBV3 and TRBJ1-2; 8 nucleotides line up with TRBD1. The CDR3 goes on 4 residues after the read ends, and that part is filled in from the germline J gene. J was trimmed by 4 bases and V by 5 bases; bases with no gene match: 6. The CDR3 covers 14 residues. The germline gives CDR1 SNHLY, CDR2 FYNGKV (reference sequence). Supplemented by reference TRBV3 and TRBJ1-2, the full variable domain reads GPKVLQIPSHQIIDMGQMVTLNCDPVSNHLYFYWYKQILGQQMEFLVNFYNGKVMEKSKLFKDQFSVERPDGSYFTLKIQPTALEDSAVYFCASSPGQGCSDYTFGSGTRLLVI.

This clone showed up many times. The genes and germline here are from mouse. The DNA ends 4 residues before the CDR3 does, and the rest of the CDR3 is filled in from the germline J gene. V usage is TRBV13-3 and J usage is TRBJ1-2; D may be TRBD1 (5 bases). The V end lost 0 bases, the J end lost 1 base, and 10 bases lay between the germline ends. Germline lookup yields CDR1 NNHDY and CDR2 SYVADS. The CDR3 consists of 15 residues. The CDR3 DNA, read in part, is TGTGCCAGCAGTGATGCAGGCAGGGAAAACTCC. Residues: CASSDAGRENS. The whole CDR3 protein is CASSDAGRENSDYTF.

The sample holds a few counts of this clone. Mouse names are used for the genes. The CDR3 extends 4 residues past the end of the read, so its final part is completed from the germline J gene. The chain recombines TRBV13-1 with TRBJ1-1; tentatively, D is TRBD1 (6 bases). Germline values: CDR1 NSHNY, CDR2 SYGAGN. V was pared by 0 bases and J by 1 base, with 10 bases between. CDR3 length: 15 amino acids. The sequenced part of the CDR3 DNA is TGTGCCAGCAGTGATGCCCAACAGGGGAACACA. As protein: CASSDAQQGNT. The entire CDR3 sequence reads CASSDAQQGNTEVFF.

This clone was found many times. Gene names denote mouse genes. The read finishes 4 residues shy of the CDR3 end, and the germline J gene is used to complete it. The rearrangement uses TRBV13-1 and TRBJ2-1, with 9 bases fitting TRBD1. Germline V gene lookup returns CDR1 NSHNY and CDR2 SYGAGN. The CDR3 length is 15 residues. Trimming took 4 bases from V and 0 from J; bases not matched to a gene: 2. Incomplete CDR3 DNA: TGTGCCAGCAGTCCGGGACAGGGTAACTATGCT. Its translation: CASSPGQGNYA. From start to end, the CDR3 is CASSPGQGNYAEQFF.

Remarks on this clone: Each gene name is a mouse one. The read finishes 4 residues shy of the CDR3 end, and the germline J gene is used to complete it. The chain combines TRBV13-3 with TRBJ1-4; the D gene is possibly TRBD1 (5 bases). V was trimmed by 5 bases and J by 4 bases, leaving 9 bases between them. The length of the CDR3 is 13 residues. CDR1 NNHDY and CDR2 SYVADS come from the germline V gene. The CDR3 loop is CASRARDNERLFF. The part of the CDR3 DNA that was read is TGTGCCAGCAGAGCCAGGGACAACGAA.

This clone showed up just a few times. Each gene name is a mouse one. From the germline J gene comes the end of the CDR3, since the read stops 4 residues before it. This chain joins TRBV19 and TRBJ2-2; the match to TRBD2 covers 7 bases. This CDR3 has 13 amino acids. V was pared by 4 bases and J by 6 bases, with 3 bases of the junction left unmatched. Germline loops: CDR1 FNHDT, CDR2 SITEND (reference sequence). CDR3 sequence reads: CASSPDWAGQLYF. The covered CDR3 bases are TGTGCCAGCAGTCCAGACTGGGCCGGG.